This T cell receptor beta chain was found in a study of blood T cell repertoires in COVID-19. Study-level background: Specimens from acute and convalescent COVID-19 originated in the United States, Italy and Spain.

Enrolled through a virtual design, the participants were between roughly 18 and 100 years of age and came from fewer than 30 US areas. Clinical histories supplied by participants themselves formed the basis of cohort assignment. Exposed participants encountered a COVID-19 case during the 2 weeks preceding study entry. Here immunoSEQ multiplex PCR was the method, and the copy in TCRdb shows in-frame clones only, minus some. The data show roughly 430,000 clones, over 75% seen once. In germline, CDR1 is LNHDA, CDR2 SQIVND (reference sequence). After removal of 5 bases from V and 4 bases from J, the junction contained 8 bases not matched to a gene. The CDR3 loop spans 16 amino acids.

The sequence was collected from a woman younger than 35 who had been exposed to COVID-19. The chain joins TRBV19 to TRBJ1-1; 12 nucleotides match TRBD1. The sample was PBMCs or T cells enriched from blood (not recorded which). The CDR3 reads CASSPGTGGWGTEAFF. The CDR3 DNA reads TGTGCCAGTAGTCCCGGGACAGGGGGCTGGGGCACTGAAGCTTTCTTT.